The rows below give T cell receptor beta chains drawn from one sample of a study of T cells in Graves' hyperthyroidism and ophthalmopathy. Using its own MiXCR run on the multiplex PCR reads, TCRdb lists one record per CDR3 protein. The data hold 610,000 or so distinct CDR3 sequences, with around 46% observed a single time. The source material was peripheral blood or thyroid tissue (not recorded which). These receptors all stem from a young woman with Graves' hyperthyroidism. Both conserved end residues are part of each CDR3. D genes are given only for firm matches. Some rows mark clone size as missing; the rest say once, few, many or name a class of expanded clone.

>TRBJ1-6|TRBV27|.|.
TGTGCCAGCAGTCCCTCAGGGGCGAATTCACCCCTCCACTTT
CASSPSGANSPLHF
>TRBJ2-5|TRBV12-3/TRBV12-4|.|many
TGTGCCAGCAGTTTATATTTACCAGAGACCCAGTACTTC
CASSLYLPETQYF
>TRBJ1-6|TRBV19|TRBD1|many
TGTGCCAGTAGTAGCCGACAGGGGAGCTCCTATAATTCACCCCTCCACTTT
CASSSRQGSSYNSPLHF
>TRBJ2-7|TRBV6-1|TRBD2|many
TGTGCTTTCGCCGGGACTATCCCCTACGAGCAGTACTTC
CAFAGTIPYEQYF
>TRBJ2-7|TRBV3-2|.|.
TGTGCCAGCAGCCAAGGAGAGGGCGGTTACGAGCAGTACTTC
CASSQGEGGYEQYF
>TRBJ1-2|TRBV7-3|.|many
TGTGCCAGCGCAAAGACGGGGGGCGCTGGCTATGGCTACACCTTC
CASAKTGGAGYGYTF
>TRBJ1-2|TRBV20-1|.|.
TGCAGTGCATGGGGGGGTGGCTACACCTTC
CSAWGGGYTF
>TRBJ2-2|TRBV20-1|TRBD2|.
TGCAGTGCTATACGGCTAGCGGGAGAGTCGAACACCGGGGGGCTGTTTTTT
CSAIRLAGESNTGGLFF
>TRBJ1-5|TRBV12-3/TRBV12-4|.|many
TGTGCCAGCGGGCGCCAAAGGAGCAATCAGCCCCAGCATTTT
CASGRQRSNQPQHF
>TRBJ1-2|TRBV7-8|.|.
TGTGCCAGCAGCTCAGGGACCGCTGTCTTCGCTAACTATGGCTACACCTTC
CASSSGTAVFANYGYTF
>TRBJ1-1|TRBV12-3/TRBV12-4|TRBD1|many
TGTGCCAGCACTAAGGACAGGGGGATTGGCACGGCTTTCTTT
CASTKDRGIGTAFF
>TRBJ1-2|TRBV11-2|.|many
TGTGCCAGCAGTTTTACAGGCTCTATAAGCTACACCTTC
CASSFTGSISYTF
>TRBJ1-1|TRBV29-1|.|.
TGCGGCGTCTTCAGGGATAGCACTGAAGCTTTCTTT
CGVFRDSTEAFF
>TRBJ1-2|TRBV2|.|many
TGTGCCAGCAGTGAGACGGACAGCGACCTCTATGGCTACACCTTC
CASSETDSDLYGYTF
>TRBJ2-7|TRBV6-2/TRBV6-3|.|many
TGTGCCAGCAGTCCCCAGGGGGGCTCCTACGAGCAGTACTTC
CASSPQGGSYEQYF
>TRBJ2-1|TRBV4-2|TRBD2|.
TGTGCCAGCAGCTTATCGGGGGGACTAGCGGGAGACGAGCAGTTCTTC
CASSLSGGLAGDEQFF
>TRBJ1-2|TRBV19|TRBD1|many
TGTGCCAGTAGTCCCGGACAGGGGGCAAGGGACTATGGCTACACCTTC
CASSPGQGARDYGYTF
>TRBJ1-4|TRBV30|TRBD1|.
TGTGCCTGGAGTGTACCGGGACAGGAGAATGAAAAACTGTTTTTT
CAWSVPGQENEKLFF
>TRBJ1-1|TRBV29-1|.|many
TGCAGCGTTGGAGGGCGCCGGGACACTGAAGCTTTCTTT
CSVGGRRDTEAFF
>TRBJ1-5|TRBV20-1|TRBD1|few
TGCAGTGCTAGAGATCCCGCAGGGGGCACCATACTGAATCAGCCCCAGCATTTT
CSARDPAGGTILNQPQHF
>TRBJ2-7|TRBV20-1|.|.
TGCAGTGCAGAGCACAGCTCCTACAATGAGCAGTACTTC
CSAEHSSYNEQYF
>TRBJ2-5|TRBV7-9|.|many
TGTGCCAGCAGCCCCAGTTCCGGAGGAGAGACCCAGTACTTC
CASSPSSGGETQYF
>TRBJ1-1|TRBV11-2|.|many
TGTGCCAGCAGGTTTCCAGGGCTAACTGAAGCTTTCTTT
CASRFPGLTEAFF
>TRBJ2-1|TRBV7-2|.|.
TGTGCCAGCAGTTTAGCACAGGGGGGGAGCGAGCAGTTCTTC
CASSLAQGGSEQFF
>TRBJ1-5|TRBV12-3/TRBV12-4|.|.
TGTGCCAGCAGTTGGCAGCGGGGGTCCGAGCATTTT
CASSWQRGSEHF
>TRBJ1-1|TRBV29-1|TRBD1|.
TGCAGGGCGGACAGGGCCAACACTGAAGCTTTCTTT
CRADRANTEAFF
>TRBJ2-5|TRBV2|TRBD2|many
TGTGCCAGCAGTGATGTGCTAGCGGGACTACAAGAGACCCAGTACTTC
CASSDVLAGLQETQYF
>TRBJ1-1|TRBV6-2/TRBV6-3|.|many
TGTGCCAGCAGTTATGTGGGGAGGAGGCAGACTGAAGCTTTCTTT
CASSYVGRRQTEAFF
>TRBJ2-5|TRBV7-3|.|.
TGTGCCAGCAGCTCTGGGAGCCTAGGGGAGTACCAAGAGACCCAGTACTTC
CASSSGSLGEYQETQYF
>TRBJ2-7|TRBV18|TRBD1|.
TGTGCCAGCTCGCGGACAGGGATCGTGGAGGAGCAGTACTTC
CASSRTGIVEEQYF
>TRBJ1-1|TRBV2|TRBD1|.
TGTGCCAGCAGTCAGGACAGGGTCGACACTGAAGCTTTCTTT
CASSQDRVDTEAFF
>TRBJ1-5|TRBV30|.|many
TGTGCCTGCCAAAATAGCAATCAGCCCCAGCATTTT
CACQNSNQPQHF
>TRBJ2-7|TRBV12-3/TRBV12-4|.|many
TGTGCCAGCAGTTTAGCGGGAGGACGTAAGCTACAAGAGCAGTACTTC
CASSLAGGRKLQEQYF
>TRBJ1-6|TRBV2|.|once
TGTGCCAGCAGCGGGGGGCCGGCACCCCTCCACTTT
CASSGGPAPLHF
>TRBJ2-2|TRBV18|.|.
TGTGCCAGCTCACCACCCTTCAGGAGGACCGGGGAGCTGTTTTTT
CASSPPFRRTGELFF
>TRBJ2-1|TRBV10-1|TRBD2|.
TGCGCCAGCAGTAAAGGACTAGCGGGAGTCTACAATGAGCAGTTCTTC
CASSKGLAGVYNEQFF
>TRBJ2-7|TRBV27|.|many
TGTGCCAGCACGGGTCGCCTAGGAATTGACGAGCAGTACTTC
CASTGRLGIDEQYF
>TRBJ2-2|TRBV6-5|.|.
TGTGCCAGCAGTTACTCCTGGACAGAGGATCACACCGGGGAGCTGTTTTTT
CASSYSWTEDHTGELFF
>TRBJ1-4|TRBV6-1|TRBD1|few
TGTGCCAGCAGGGCTAACAGGGGAGGGGAGAAACTGTTTTTT
CASRANRGGEKLFF
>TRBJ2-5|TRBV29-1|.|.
TGCAGCGCCAGCAGCCAAGATGGACATTCGTACCAAGAGACCCAGTACTTC
CSASSQDGHSYQETQYF
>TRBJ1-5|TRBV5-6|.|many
TGTGCCAGCAGCTTGGATGCGTTGAGCAATCAGCCCCAGCATTTT
CASSLDALSNQPQHF
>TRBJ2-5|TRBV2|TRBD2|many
TGTGCCAGCAAGGGCGGGATAGCGGGAGTATTGGAGACCCAGTACTTC
CASKGGIAGVLETQYF
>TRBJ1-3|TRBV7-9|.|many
TGTGCCAGCAGCCGCCGTGCGCGCGGCCCTGGAAACACCATATATTTT
CASSRRARGPGNTIYF
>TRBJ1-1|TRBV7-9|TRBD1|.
TGTGCCAGCAGCTGGGACAGAGGAAACACTGAAGCTTTCTTT
CASSWDRGNTEAFF
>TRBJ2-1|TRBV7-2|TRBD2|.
TGTGCCAGCAGCTTATATGCGGGAGGCTCCTACAATGAGCAGTTCTTC
CASSLYAGGSYNEQFF
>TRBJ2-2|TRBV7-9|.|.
TGTGCCAGCAGCGTACTAGCTACCGGGGAGCTGTTTTTT
CASSVLATGELFF
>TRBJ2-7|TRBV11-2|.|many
TGTGCCAGCAGCTTAGTGTGGCGTGGGGGGCCCCCCTACGAGCAGTACTTC
CASSLVWRGGPPYEQYF
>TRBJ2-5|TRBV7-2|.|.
TGTGCCAGCAGCTTACCCAATCAGCCCCAGTACTTC
CASSLPNQPQYF
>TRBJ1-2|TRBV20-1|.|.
TGCAGTGCCCCCCCGAGGGCGAGCTCCTACAATGGCTACACCTTC
CSAPPRASSYNGYTF
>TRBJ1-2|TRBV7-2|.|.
TGTGCCAGCAGCTTACAAGAGACAGGAACTGGCTATGGCTACACCTTC
CASSLQETGTGYGYTF
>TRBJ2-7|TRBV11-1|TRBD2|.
TGTGCCAGCAGCTCTATAGGGACTAGCGGACCCAATGAGCAGTACTTC
CASSSIGTSGPNEQYF